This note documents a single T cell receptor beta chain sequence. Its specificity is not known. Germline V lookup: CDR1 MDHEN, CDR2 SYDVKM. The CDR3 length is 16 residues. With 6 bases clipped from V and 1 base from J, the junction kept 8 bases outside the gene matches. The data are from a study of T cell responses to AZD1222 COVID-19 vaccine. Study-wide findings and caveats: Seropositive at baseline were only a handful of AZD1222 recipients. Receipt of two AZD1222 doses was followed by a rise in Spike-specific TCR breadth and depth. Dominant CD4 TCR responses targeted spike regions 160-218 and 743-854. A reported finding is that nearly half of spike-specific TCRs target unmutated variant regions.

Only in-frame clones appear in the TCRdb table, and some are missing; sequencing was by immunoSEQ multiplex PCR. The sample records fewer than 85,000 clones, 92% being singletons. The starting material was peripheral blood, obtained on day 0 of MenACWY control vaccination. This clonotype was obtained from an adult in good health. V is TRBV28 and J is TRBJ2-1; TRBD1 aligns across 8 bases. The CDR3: CASRSSGDRSYNEQFF. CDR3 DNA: TGTGCCAGCAGAAGCTCAGGGGACAGGTCCTACAATGAGCAGTTCTTC.